Given below is one T cell receptor (beta chain) in context. Antigen: not known. Produced via immunoSEQ multiplex PCR; TCRdb's table is partial and in-frame only. The sample consists of 45,000 to 60,000 clones, roughly 74% of them appearing once. Single viable CD3+CD4+CD8-CD45RO+ cells were sorted as the memory CD4+ T cells. This sample was taken from a study of memory CD4+ T cells and cytomegalovirus serostatus. Study outcomes and limitations: Median bootstrapped AUC for CMV status was just under 0.97 originally, less than 0.93 US-trained.

The TCR sequence derives from an adult in good health and CMV-seropositive. Specimen: memory CD4+ T cells from blood.

The CDR3 is CASSQPGTTGELFF. As DNA, the CDR3 is TGCGCCAGCAGCCAACCTGGGACCACCGGGGAGCTGTTTTTT. This chain uses TRBV4-1 with TRBJ2-2; either TRBD1 or TRBD2 may fit D (5 bases each). The CDR3 extends over 14 amino acids. Trimming took off 2 bases at V and 4 bases at J, with 8 bases between the two ends. Looked up from germline, CDR1 is MGHRA and CDR2 is YSYEKL.